This T cell receptor beta chain is from a study of cytomegalovirus exposure and HLA in healthy donors. Donors counted as nominally healthy when sampled, yet unrecorded immune exposures were likely. A remark on this clone: Its cognate antigen is unknown.

The CDR3 runs 15 residues. Germline V gene data show CDR1 as SGHRS and CDR2 as YFSETQ. V lost 4 bases to trimming and J lost 0 bases; unmatched junction nucleotides: 3. Whole-study findings and limits: Reportedly, TCR beta sequences accurately predicted HLA-A and HLA-B alleles in most subjects. Researchers reported in a later analysis that a missense DCLRE1C variant was tied to TCR beta V- and J-gene trimming.

PCR used 60 Vbeta primers and 13 Jbeta primers. This table comes from immunoSEQ multiplex PCR, and its TCRdb copy is limited to in-frame clones, with some not included. Seen in this sample are 220,000 or so clones; the ten most common clones hold more than 0.95%. The rearrangement joins TRBV5-1 to TRBJ1-3; TRBD1 matches at 8 bases. The sequence derives from a girl aged 2 to 10 in good health and CMV-seropositive. Sequences were obtained from PBMCs. As DNA, the CDR3 is TGCGCCAGCAGCGAGGGGACAGGCTCTGGAAACACCATATATTTT. This translates into CASSEGTGSGNTIYF. The full variable domain, in which reference TRBV5-1 and TRBJ1-3 provide the parts outside the CDR3, is KAGVTQTPRYLIKTRGQQVTLSCSPISGHRSVSWYQQTPGQGLQFLFEYFSETQRNKGNFPGRFSGRQFSNSRSEMNVSTLELGDSALYLCASSEGTGSGNTIYFGEGSWLTVV.